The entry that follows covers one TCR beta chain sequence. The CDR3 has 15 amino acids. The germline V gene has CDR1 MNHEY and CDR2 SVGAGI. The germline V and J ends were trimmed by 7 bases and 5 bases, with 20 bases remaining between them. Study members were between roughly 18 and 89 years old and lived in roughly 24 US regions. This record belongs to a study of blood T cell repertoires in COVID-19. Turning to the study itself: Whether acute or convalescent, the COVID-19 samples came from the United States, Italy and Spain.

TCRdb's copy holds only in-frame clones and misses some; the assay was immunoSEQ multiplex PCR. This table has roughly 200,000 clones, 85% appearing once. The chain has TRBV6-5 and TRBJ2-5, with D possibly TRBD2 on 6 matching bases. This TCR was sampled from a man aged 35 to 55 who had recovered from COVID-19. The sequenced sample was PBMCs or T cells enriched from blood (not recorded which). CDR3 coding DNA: TGTGCCAGCACCGCGGGGATTGGAGGACTGGAGACCCAGTACTTC. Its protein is CASTAGIGGLETQYF.